Sequencing of this T cell receptor (beta chain) was carried out in a study of T-cell memory formation after mild COVID-19. TCR alpha and TCR beta cDNA libraries carrying sample barcodes and UMIs came from 5'RACE with constant-segment primers. TCRdb re-called the 5' RACE reads with MiXCR, one entry per CDR3 protein. The sample has around 300,000 distinct CDR3 sequences; 10% to 15% are singletons. This CDR3 spans 14 amino acids. Trimming shortened V by 1 base and J by 5 bases, and 11 bases separated the two germline ends. This sequence joins TRBV12-3 or TRBV12-4 and TRBJ1-1; TRBD1 is a possible D gene (6 bases). The sample comprised PBMCs or a T cell subset sorted from them (not recorded which). This clonotype was sampled from a man younger than 35 who had mild COVID-19 (a few samples of this study predate the infection). Cell type and time point are not known. The DNA of the CDR3 is TGTGCCAGCAGTTTAGGTGGGACATTGACTGAAGCTTTCTTT. Amino acids: CASSLGGTLTEAFF.